This is a list of T cell receptor beta chains from one sample in a study of graft-versus-host responses after intestinal transplantation. Clones were sequenced by immunoSEQ multiplex PCR, and TCRdb holds only the in-frame ones, with some missing. The sample lists tens of thousands of clones; roughly 90% were seen once. These receptors are not linked to any known antigen. Here the sequenced sample was unstimulated CD8+ T cells sorted from spleen or lymph node cells, taken before intestinal transplant. The origin of the receptors is a human donor who received an intestinal transplant. Each CDR3 is given without its conserved first and last residue. The D gene is left open where the match is weak.

d_call v_call cdr3_aa
TRBD2 TRBV10-3 AIRPGLAGGGSTGELF
TRBD1 TRBV27 ASSLRTGSNEQF
TRBD2 TRBV12-5 ASGYEREGSYNEQF
NA TRBV11-2 ASSLEPGDSTEAF
TRBD2 TRBV28 ASSFYPGTSGRVSDTQY
NA TRBV11-2 ASSLGGGYNEQF
TRBD1 TRBV9 ASSSKRDSNTGELF
TRBD1 TRBV30 AWSVGTGGQETQY
NA TRBV4-1 ASSHRDTSRDEQY
NA TRBV27 ASKGPPGGQY
TRBD1 TRBV29-1 SCVDREPYEQY